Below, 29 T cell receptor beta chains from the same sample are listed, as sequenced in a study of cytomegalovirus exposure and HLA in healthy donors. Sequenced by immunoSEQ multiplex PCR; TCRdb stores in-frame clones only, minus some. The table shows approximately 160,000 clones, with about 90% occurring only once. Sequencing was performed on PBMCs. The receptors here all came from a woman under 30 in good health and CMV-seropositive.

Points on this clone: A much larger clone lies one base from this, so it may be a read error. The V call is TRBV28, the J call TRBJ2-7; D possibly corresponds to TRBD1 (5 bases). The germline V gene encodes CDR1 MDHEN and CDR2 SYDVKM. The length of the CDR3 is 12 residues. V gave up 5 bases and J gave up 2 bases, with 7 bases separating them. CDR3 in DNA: TGTGCCAGCAGTCAGACAGCCTACGAGCAGTACTTC. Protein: CASSQTAYEQYF. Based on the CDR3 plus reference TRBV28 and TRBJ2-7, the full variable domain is DVKVTQSSRYLVKRTGEKVFLECVQDMDHENMFWYRQDPGLGLRLIYFSYDVKMKEKGDIPEGYSVSREKKERFSLILESASTNQTSMYLCASSQTAYEQYFGPGTRLTVT.

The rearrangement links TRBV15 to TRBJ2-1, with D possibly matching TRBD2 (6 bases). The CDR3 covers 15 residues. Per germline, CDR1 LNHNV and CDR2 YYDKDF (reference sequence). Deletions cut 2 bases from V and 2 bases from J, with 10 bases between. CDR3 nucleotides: TGTGCCACCAGCAGAACCGGGACTCCCTACAATGAGCAGTTCTTC. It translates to CATSRTGTPYNEQFF. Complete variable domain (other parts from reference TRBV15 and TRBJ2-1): DAMVIQNPRYQVTQFGKPVTLSCSQTLNHNVMYWYQQKSSQAPKLLFHYYDKDFNNEADTPDNFQSRRPNTSFCFLDIRSPGLGDTAMYLCATSRTGTPYNEQFFGPGTRLTVL.

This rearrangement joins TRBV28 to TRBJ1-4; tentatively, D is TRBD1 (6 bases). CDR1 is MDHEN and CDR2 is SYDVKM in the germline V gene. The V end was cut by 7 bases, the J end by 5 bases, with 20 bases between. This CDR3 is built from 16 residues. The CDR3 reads CASNMDSRLGNEKLFF. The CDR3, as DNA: TGTGCCAGCAATATGGACAGTAGGCTAGGGAATGAAAAACTGTTTTTT.

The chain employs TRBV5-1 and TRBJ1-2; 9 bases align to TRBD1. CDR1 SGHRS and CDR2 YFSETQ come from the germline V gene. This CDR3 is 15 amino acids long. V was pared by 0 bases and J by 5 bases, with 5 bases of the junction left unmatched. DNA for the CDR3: TGCGCCAGCAGCTTGGAATCGACAGGGGGTTATGGCTACACCTTC. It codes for CASSLESTGGYGYTF. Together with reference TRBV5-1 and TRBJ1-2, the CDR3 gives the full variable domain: KAGVTQTPRYLIKTRGQQVTLSCSPISGHRSVSWYQQTPGQGLQFLFEYFSETQRNKGNFPGRFSGRQFSNSRSEMNVSTLELGDSALYLCASSLESTGGYGYTFGSGTRLTVV.

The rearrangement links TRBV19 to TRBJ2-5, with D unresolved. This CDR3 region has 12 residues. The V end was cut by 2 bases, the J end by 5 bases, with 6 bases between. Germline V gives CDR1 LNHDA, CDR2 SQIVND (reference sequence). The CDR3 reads CASSIKRETQYF. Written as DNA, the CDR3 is TGTGCCAGTAGTATAAAGAGGGAGACCCAGTACTTC.

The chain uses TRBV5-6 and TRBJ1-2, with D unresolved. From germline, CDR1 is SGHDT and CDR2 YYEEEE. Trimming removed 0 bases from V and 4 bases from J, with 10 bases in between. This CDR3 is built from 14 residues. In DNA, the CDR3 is TGTGCCAGCAGCTTGGATTACAGCTTCTATGGCTACACCTTC. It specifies CASSLDYSFYGYTF.

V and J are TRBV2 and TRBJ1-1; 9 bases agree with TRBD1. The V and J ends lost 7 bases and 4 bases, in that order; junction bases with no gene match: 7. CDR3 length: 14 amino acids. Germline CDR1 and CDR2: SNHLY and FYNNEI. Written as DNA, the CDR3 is TGTGCCAGCAATATCGGACAGGGGAGCACTGAAGCTTTCTTT. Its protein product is CASNIGQGSTEAFF.

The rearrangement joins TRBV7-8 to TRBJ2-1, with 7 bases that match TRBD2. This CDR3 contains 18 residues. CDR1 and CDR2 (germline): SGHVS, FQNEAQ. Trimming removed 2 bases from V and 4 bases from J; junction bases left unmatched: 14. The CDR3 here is CASSLTGRGGREYNEQFF. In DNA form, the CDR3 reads TGTGCCAGCAGCTTAACTGGGCGGGGCGGGAGAGAATACAATGAGCAGTTCTTC. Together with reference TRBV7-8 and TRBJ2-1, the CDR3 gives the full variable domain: GAGVSQSPRYKVAKRGQDVALRCDPISGHVSLFWYQQALGQGPEFLTYFQNEAQLDKSGLPSDRFFAERPEGSVSTLKIQRTQQEDSAVYLCASSLTGRGGREYNEQFFGPGTRLTVL.

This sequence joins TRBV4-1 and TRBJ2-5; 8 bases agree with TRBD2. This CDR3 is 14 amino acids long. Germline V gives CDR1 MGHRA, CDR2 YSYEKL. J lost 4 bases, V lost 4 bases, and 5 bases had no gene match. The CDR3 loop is CASSRLTSGETQYF. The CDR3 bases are TGCGCCAGCAGCCGCCTCACTAGCGGAGAGACCCAGTACTTC.

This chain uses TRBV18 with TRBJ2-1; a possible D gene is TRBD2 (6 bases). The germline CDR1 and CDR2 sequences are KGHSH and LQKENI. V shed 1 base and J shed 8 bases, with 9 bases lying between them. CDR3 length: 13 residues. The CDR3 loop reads CASSPQDYDEQFF. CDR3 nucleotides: TGTGCCAGCTCACCACAGGACTATGATGAGCAGTTCTTC.

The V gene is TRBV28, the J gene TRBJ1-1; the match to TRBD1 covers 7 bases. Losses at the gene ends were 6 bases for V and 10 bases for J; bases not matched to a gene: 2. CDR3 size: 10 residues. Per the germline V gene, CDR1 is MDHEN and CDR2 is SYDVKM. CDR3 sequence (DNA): TGTGCCAGCAGACAGGGGCGAGCTTTCTTT. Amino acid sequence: CASRQGRAFF. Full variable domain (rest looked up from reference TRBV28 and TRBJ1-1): DVKVTQSSRYLVKRTGEKVFLECVQDMDHENMFWYRQDPGLGLRLIYFSYDVKMKEKGDIPEGYSVSREKKERFSLILESASTNQTSMYLCASRQGRAFFGQGTRLTVV.

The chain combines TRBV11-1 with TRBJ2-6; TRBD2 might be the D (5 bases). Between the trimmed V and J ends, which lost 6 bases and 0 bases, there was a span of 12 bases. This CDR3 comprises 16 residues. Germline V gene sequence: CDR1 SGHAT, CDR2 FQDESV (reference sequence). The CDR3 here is CASRPGVSSGANVLTF. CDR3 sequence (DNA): TGTGCCAGCAGGCCCGGGGTTAGCTCTGGGGCCAACGTCCTGACTTTC.

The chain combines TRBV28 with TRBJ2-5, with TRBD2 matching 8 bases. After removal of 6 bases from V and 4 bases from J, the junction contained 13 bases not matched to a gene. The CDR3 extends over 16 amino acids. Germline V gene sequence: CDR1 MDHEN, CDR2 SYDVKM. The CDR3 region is CASRPGLERVRETQYF. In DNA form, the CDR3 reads TGTGCCAGCAGGCCGGGACTAGAAAGGGTCCGAGAGACCCAGTACTTC.

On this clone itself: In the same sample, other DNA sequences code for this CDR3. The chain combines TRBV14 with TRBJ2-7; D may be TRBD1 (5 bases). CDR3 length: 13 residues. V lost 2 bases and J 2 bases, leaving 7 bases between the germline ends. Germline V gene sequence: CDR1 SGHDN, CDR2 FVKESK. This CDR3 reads CASSQRGTYEQYF. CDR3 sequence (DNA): TGTGCCAGCAGCCAAAGGGGTACCTACGAGCAGTACTTC.

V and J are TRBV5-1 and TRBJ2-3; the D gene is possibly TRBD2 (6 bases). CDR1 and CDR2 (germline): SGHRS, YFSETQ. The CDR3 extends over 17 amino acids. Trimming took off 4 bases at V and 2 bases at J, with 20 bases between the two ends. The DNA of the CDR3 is TGCGCCAGCAGCGTACTTACCGGGACTGGATCCACAGATACGCAGTATTTT. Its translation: CASSVLTGTGSTDTQYF.

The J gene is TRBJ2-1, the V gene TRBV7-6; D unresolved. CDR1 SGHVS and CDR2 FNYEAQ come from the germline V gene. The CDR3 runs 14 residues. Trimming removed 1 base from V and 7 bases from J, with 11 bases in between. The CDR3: CASSLEPVMNEQFF. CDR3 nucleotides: TGTGCCAGCAGCTTAGAACCAGTAATGAATGAGCAGTTCTTC.

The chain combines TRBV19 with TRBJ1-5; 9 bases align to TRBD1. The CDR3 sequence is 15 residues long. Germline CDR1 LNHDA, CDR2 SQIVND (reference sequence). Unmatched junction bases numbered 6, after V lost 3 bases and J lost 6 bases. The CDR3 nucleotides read TGTGCCAGTAGTATTCGGGACAGGGAAGCTCAGCCCCAGCATTTT. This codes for CASSIRDREAQPQHF.

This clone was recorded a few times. This CDR3 is CAISSGLPTEQYF. The DNA for the CDR3 is TGTGCCATCTCCTCGGGACTACCGACCGAGCAGTACTTC. V gene TRBV2 combines with J gene TRBJ2-7; 7 bases align to TRBD2. The CDR3 has 13 residues. J lost 6 bases, V lost 10 bases, and 12 bases had no gene match. The V gene's germline CDR1 is SNHLY and CDR2 FYNNEI.

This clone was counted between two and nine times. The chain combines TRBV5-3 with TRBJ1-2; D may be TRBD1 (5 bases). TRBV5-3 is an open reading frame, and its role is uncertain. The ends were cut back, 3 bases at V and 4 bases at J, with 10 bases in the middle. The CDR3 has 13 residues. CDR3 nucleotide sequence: TGTGCCAGAAGCTACAGGACCGTCTATGGCTACACCTTC. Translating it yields CARSYRTVYGYTF.

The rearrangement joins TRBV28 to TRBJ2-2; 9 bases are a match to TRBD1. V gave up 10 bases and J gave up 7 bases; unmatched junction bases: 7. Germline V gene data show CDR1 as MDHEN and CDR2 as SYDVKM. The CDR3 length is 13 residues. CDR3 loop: CATVTGGFGELFF. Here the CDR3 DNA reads TGTGCCACTGTGACAGGGGGATTCGGGGAGCTGTTTTTT.

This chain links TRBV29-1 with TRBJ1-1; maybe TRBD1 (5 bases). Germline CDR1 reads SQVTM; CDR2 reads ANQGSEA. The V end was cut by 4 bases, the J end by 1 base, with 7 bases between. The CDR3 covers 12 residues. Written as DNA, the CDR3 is TGCAGCGTTGGACAGAAGAACACTGAAGCTTTCTTT. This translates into CSVGQKNTEAFF.

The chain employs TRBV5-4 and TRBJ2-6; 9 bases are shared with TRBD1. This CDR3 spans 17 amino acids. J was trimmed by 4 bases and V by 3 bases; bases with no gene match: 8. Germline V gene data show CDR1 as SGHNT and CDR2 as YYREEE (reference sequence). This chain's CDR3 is CASSSGTGPGGANVLTF. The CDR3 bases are TGTGCCAGCAGCTCCGGGACAGGGCCGGGGGGGGCCAACGTCCTGACTTTC.

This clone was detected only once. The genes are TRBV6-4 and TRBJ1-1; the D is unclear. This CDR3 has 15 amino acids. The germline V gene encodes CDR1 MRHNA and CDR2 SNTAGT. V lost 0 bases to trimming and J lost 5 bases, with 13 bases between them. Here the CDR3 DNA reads TGTGCCAGCAGTGACTCGATTTTCTCGCGAACTGAAGCTTTCTTT. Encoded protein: CASSDSIFSRTEAFF.

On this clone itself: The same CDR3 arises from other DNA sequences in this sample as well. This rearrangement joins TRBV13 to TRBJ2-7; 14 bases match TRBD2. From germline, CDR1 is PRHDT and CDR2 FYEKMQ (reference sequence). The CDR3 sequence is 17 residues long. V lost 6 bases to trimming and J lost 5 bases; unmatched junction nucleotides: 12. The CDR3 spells CASSQGLAGERNHEQYF. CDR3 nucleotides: TGTGCCAGCAGTCAGGGACTAGCGGGAGAAAGAAACCACGAGCAGTACTTC.

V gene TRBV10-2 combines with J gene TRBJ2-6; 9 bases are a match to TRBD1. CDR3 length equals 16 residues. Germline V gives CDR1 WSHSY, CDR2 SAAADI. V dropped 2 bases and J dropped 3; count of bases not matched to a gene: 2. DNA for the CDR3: TGCGCCAGCAGTGAGGGGGACAGGGTTGGGGCCAACGTCCTGACTTTC. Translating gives CASSEGDRVGANVLTF.

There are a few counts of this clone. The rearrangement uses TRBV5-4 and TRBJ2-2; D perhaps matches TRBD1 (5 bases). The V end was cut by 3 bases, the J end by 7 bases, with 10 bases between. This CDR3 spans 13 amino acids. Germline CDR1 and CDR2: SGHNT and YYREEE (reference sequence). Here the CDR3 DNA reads TGTGCCAGCAGCTCTCAGGGCGGCGGGGAGCTGTTTTTT. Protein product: CASSSQGGGELFF.

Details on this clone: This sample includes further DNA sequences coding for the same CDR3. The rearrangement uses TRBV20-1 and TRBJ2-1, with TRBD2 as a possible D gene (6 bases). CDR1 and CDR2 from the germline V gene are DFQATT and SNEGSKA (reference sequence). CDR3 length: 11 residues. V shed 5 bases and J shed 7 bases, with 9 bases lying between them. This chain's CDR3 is CSARLVNEQFF. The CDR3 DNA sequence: TGCAGTGCTCGACTAGTGAATGAGCAGTTCTTC.

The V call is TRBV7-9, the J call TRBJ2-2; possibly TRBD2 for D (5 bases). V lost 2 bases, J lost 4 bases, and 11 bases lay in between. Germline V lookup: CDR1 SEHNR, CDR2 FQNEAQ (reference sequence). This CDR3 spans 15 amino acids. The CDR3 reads CASSLKGVSTGELFF. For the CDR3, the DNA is TGTGCCAGCAGCTTAAAGGGAGTCTCCACCGGGGAGCTGTTTTTT.

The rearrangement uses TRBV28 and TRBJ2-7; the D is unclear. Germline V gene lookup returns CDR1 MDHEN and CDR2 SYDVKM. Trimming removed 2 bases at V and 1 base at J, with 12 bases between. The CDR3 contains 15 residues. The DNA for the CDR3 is TGTGCCAGCAGTTTAGGGCTGCGAAGGTCCTACGAGCAGTACTTC. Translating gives CASSLGLRRSYEQYF.